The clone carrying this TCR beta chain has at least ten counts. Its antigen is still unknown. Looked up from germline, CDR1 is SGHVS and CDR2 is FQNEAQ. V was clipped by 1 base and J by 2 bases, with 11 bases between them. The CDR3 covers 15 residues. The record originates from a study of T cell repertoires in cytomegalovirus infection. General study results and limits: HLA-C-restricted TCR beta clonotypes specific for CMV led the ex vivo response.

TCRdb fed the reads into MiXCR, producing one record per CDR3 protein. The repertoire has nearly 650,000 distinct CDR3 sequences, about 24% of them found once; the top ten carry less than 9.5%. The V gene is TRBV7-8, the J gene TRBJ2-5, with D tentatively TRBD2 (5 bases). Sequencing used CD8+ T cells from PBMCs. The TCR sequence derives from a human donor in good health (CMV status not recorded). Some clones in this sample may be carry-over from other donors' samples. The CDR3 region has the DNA TGTGCCAGCAGCTTAGACGCAGGAGGTCAAGAGACCCAGTACTTC. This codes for CASSLDAGGQETQYF.